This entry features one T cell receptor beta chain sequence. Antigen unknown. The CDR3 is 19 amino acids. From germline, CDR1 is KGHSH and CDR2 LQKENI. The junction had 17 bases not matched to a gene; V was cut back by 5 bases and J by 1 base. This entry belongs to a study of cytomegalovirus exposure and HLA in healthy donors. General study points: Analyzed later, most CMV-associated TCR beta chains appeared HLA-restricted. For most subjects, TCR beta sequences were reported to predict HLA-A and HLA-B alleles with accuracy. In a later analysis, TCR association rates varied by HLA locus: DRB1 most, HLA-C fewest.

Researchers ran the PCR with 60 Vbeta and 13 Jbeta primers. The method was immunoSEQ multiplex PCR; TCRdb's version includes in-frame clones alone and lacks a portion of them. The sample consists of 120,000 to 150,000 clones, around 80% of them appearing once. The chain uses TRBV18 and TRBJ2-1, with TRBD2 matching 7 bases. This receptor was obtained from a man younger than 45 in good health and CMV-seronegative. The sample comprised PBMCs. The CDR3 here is CASSTQRQRGSRSYNEQFF. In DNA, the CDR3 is TGTGCCAGCTCAACACAGAGGCAGCGGGGCTCTAGGTCCTACAATGAGCAGTTCTTC.